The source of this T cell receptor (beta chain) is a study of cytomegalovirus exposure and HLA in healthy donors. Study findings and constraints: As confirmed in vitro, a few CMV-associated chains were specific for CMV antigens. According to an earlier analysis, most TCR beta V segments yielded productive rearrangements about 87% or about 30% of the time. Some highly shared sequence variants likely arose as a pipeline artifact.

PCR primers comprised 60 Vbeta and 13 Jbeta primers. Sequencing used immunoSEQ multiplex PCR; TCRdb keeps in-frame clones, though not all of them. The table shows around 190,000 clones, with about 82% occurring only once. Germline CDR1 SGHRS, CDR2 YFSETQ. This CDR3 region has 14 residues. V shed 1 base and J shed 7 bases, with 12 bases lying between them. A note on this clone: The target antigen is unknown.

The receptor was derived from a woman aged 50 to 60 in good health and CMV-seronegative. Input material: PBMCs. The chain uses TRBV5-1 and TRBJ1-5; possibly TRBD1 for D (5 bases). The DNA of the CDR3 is TGCGCCAGCAGCTTGACGGGACTATGGCAGCCCCAGCATTTT. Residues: CASSLTGLWQPQHF.